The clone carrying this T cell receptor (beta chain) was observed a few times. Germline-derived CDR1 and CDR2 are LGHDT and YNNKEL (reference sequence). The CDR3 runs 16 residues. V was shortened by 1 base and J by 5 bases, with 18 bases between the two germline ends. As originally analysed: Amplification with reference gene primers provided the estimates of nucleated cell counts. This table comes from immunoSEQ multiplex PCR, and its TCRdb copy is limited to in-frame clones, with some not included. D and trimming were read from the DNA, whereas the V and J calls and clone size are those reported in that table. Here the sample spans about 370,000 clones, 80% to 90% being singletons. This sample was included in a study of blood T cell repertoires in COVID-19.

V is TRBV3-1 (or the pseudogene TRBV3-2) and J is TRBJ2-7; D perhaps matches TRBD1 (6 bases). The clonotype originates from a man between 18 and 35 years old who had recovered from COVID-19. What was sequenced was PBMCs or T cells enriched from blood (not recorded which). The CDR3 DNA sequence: TGTGCCAGCAGCCAAGGACCCTACAGGGTCCAGAACGAGCAGTACTTC. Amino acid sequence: CASSQGPYRVQNEQYF.